These 7 T cell receptor beta chains were sequenced from one sample in a study of tumor and adjacent non-tumor tissue in lung cancer. TCRbeta libraries were built with three rounds of nested PCR, modified from ARM-PCR. One entry per CDR3 protein, called by TCRdb with MiXCR from the multiplex PCR reads. The sample consists of 60,000 to 85,000 distinct CDR3 sequences, around 76% of them appearing once. The template was RNA from unsorted bulk tissue. More than 3 cm separated this lung sample from the edge of the tumor. Specimen: distant non-tumor lung tissue. These receptors were taken from a man aged 55 to 69 with non-small cell lung cancer.

To note about this clonotype: A much larger clone differs by one base, so this may be a read error. The chain recombines TRBV13 with TRBJ1-1; tentative D call: TRBD1 (6 bases). CDR1 is PRHDT and CDR2 is FYEKMQ in the germline V gene (reference sequence). Trimming removed 6 bases at V and 4 bases at J, with 18 bases between. The CDR3 runs to 15 residues. The chain's CDR3 is CASRPTGKGGTEAFF. CDR3 bases: TGTGCCAGCAGGCCTACAGGGAAGGGTGGCACTGAAGCTTTCTTT.

Turning to this clonotype: This sequence may be a read error, since a much larger clone differs from it by one base. This chain joins TRBV5-1 and TRBJ2-5; 14 bases agree with TRBD2. Germline-derived CDR1 and CDR2 are SGHRS and YFSETQ. This CDR3 is built from 15 residues. DNA of the CDR3: TGCGCCAACAGCAGAGGGACTAGCGGGAGAGAGACCCAGTACTTC. The encoded protein is CANSRGTSGRETQYF.

The J gene is TRBJ2-5, the V gene TRBV5-4; D is undetermined. Trimming shortened V by 4 bases and J by 3 bases, and 16 bases separated the two germline ends. CDR1 is SGHNT and CDR2 is YYREEE in the germline V gene (reference sequence). The CDR3 runs to 15 residues. The CDR3 nucleotides are TGTGCCAGCAGCGTGTTTCATAGACTGGAAGAGACCCAGTACTTC. It translates to CASSVFHRLEETQYF.

In the case of this clonotype: An end of the junction does not agree with germline; a read error may underlie this. The chain employs TRBV7-9 and TRBJ1-1; D is perhaps TRBD1 (5 bases). The length of the CDR3 is 13 residues. The germline V gene has CDR1 SEHNR and CDR2 FQNEAQ (reference sequence). CDR3 sequence reads: CASSWTVDTEALF. DNA of the CDR3: TGTGCCAGCAGCTGGACGGTGGACACTGAAGCTCTCTTT.

The gene calls are TRBV28 and TRBJ2-2; D unclear. V shed 5 bases and J shed 6 bases, with 13 bases lying between them. CDR1 is MDHEN and CDR2 is SYDVKM in the germline V gene. This CDR3 has 14 residues. The CDR3 sequence: CASSPSSVSGELFF. The CDR3 DNA reads as TGTGCCAGCAGTCCGAGTAGTGTGTCCGGGGAGCTGTTTTTT. Full variable domain (outside the CDR3, taken from reference TRBV28 and TRBJ2-2): DVKVTQSSRYLVKRTGEKVFLECVQDMDHENMFWYRQDPGLGLRLIYFSYDVKMKEKGDIPEGYSVSREKKERFSLILESASTNQTSMYLCASSPSSVSGELFFGEGSRLTVL.

About this clonotype itself: The junction differs from germline at one of its ends, possibly a read error. V and J are TRBV20-1 and TRBJ2-7, with D unclear. Germline V gives CDR1 DFQATT, CDR2 SNEGSKA (reference sequence). CDR3 size: 15 residues. In DNA form, the CDR3 reads TGCAGTGCCTTCCACCCGACTGTCAGCTCCTACGAGCACTACTTC. Translated, it gives CSAFHPTVSSYEHYF.

Concerning this clonotype itself: One end of the junction is discordant with germline, which a read error may explain. This rearrangement joins TRBV7-8 to TRBJ2-6; TRBD1 agrees at 7 bases. The CDR3 has 15 residues. Germline V CDR1 and CDR2: SGHVS, FQNEAQ. In DNA, the CDR3 is TGTACCAGCAGCTCAAGACAGGGACCGGCCAACATCCTGACTTTC. Translation: CTSSSRQGPANILTF. The full variable domain, with the rest looked up from reference TRBV7-8 and TRBJ2-6, is GAGVSQSPRYKVAKRGQDVALRCDPISGHVSLFWYQQALGQGPEFLTYFQNEAQLDKSGLPSDRFFAERPEGSVSTLKIQRTQQEDSAVYLCTSSSRQGPANILTFGAGSRLTVL.